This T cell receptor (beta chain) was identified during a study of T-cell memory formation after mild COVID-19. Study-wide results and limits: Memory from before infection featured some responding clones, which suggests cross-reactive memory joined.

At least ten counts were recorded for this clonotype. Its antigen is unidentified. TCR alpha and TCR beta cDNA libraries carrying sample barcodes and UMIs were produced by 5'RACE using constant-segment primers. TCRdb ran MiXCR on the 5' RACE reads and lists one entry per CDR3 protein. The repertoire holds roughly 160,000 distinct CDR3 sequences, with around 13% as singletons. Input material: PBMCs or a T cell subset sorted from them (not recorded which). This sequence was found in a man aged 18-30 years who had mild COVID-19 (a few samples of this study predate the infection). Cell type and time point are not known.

CDR3 sequence reads: CASSYAGAEAFF. The CDR3 nucleotides are TGTGCCAGCAGTTACGCAGGGGCAGAAGCTTTCTTT. The chain combines TRBV6-2 or TRBV6-3 with TRBJ1-1; D possibly corresponds to TRBD1 (6 bases). The germline gives CDR1 MNHEY, CDR2 SVGEGT. This CDR3 has 12 residues. V shed 2 bases and J shed 8 bases, with 9 bases lying between them.